This T cell receptor beta chain was recorded in a study of technical replicates of blood from several donors. Germline lookup yields CDR1 MNHEY and CDR2 SMNVEV (reference sequence). The CDR3 has 14 residues. V was clipped by 6 bases and J by 7 bases; unmatched bases: 10. Profiled with immunoSEQ multiplex PCR; TCRdb holds only in-frame clones, not every one. The repertoire includes some 100,000 clones, over 95% of them detected once, and roughly 0.19% sits in the top ten. The sample taken for sequencing was T cells isolated from PBMCs. This receptor was taken from a human donor in good health. The chain joins TRBV27 to TRBJ2-7, with 9 bases fitting TRBD1. CDR3 sequence (DNA): TGTGCCAGCAGCCCGAGGGACAGGGACAGGGAGCAGTACTTC. Translated, it gives CASSPRDRDREQYF.